The present entry profiles one T cell receptor (beta chain) with its context. Its antigen is unidentified. Germline V gene data show CDR1 as MNHEY and CDR2 as SMNVEV (reference sequence). This CDR3 contains 15 residues. Trimming shortened V by 5 bases and J by 7 bases, and 17 bases separated the two germline ends. The data stem from a study of response to subunit inactivated influenza vaccine. TCRdb used MiXCR to reprocess the RT-PCR reads, holding one entry per CDR3 protein. The sample contains 550,000 to 800,000 distinct CDR3 sequences, less than 20% of which appear only once. Study-level results: T cells newly recruited by each seasonal influenza vaccination are few, the authors suggested.

The genes are TRBV27 and TRBJ1-4; D perhaps matches TRBD1 (5 bases). Sequencing used PBMCs from blood, obtained 11 to 12 days after vaccination. This TCR was recovered from a man aged 50 or older who received an inactivated influenza vaccine. This CDR3 is CASSLFGQGGEKLFF. The CDR3 DNA reads as TGTGCCAGCAGTCTGTTCGGGCAGGGTGGTGAAAAACTGTTTTTT.